Listed below are T cell receptor beta chains from one sample, sequenced in a study of blood T cell repertoires in COVID-19. Profiled with immunoSEQ multiplex PCR; TCRdb holds only in-frame clones, not every one. The sample contains about 59,000 clones, less than 75% of which appear only once. Sequencing was carried out using peripheral blood. All receptors derive from a woman aged 70-85 years with acute or convalescent COVID-19. CDR3s include the opening cysteine and the closing phenylalanine or tryptophan. The D gene is left open where the match is weak. Clone size appears in some rows only: once, few, many, or a class for an expanded clone.

abundance	d_gene	v_gene	j_gene	CDR3nt	CDR3aa
NA	NA	TRBV7-9	TRBJ1-1	TGTGCCAGCAAAGCAGGGCAAAACACTGAAGCTTTCTTT	CASKAGQNTEAFF
NA	NA	TRBV3-1/TRBV3-2	TRBJ2-1	TGTGCCAGCAGCCCTACCAGGACGCGGGGCAATGAGCAGTTCTTC	CASSPTRTRGNEQFF
few	NA	TRBV9	TRBJ2-7	TGTGCCAGCAGCGGCCATACAGGGAACGAGCAGTACTTC	CASSGHTGNEQYF
NA	TRBD2	TRBV13	TRBJ2-3	TGTGCCAGCAGCCCCAAGGGAGCGCGGGGGGCCATCACAGATACGCAGTATTTT	CASSPKGARGAITDTQYF
NA	NA	TRBV19	TRBJ1-2	TGTGCCAGTACAGGGCGTGCAGCTAACTATGGCTACACCTTC	CASTGRAANYGYTF
NA	NA	TRBV11-3	TRBJ2-3	TGTGCCAGCAGCTTAGATGGACGGGGTCGCACAGATACGCAGTATTTT	CASSLDGRGRTDTQYF
NA	NA	TRBV6-5	TRBJ1-5	TGTGCCAGCAGCCCGACAGGCCTTAGCAATCAGCCCCAGCATTTT	CASSPTGLSNQPQHF
NA	NA	TRBV12-3/TRBV12-4	TRBJ1-1	TGTGCCAGCAGTTTAACAGGGAGCACTGAAGCTTTCTTT	CASSLTGSTEAFF
few	TRBD1	TRBV18	TRBJ2-7	TGTGCCAGCTCACTTGGACAGGGTTCTGGGTCCTACGAGCAGTACTTC	CASSLGQGSGSYEQYF
NA	NA	TRBV2	TRBJ1-5	TGTGCCAGCAGGGGGTCCGGGGAGTTACAGCCCCAGCATTTT	CASRGSGELQPQHF
once	TRBD1	TRBV11-3	TRBJ1-1	TGTGCCAGCAGCTCACAGGGGGCAAATGAAGCTTTCTTT	CASSSQGANEAFF
NA	TRBD1	TRBV19	TRBJ1-5	TGTGCCAGTAGATTGCATCAGACAGGGGGCAATCAGCCCCAGCATTTT	CASRLHQTGGNQPQHF
NA	NA	TRBV15	TRBJ2-7	TGTGCCACCAGCGTTAGGACAGCTGACTCCTACGAGCAGTACTTC	CATSVRTADSYEQYF
NA	TRBD1	TRBV6-5	TRBJ1-2	TGTGCCAGCAGTTACCGGGACAGAGGATATGGCTACACCTTC	CASSYRDRGYGYTF
NA	TRBD1	TRBV14	TRBJ1-2	TGTGCCAGCATCGAACAGCGCCCGGGACAGATAGAAGGTGGATCCGGCTACACCTTC	CASIEQRPGQIEGGSGYTF
NA	NA	TRBV5-4	TRBJ2-1	TGTGCCAGCAGCAAAGGACTGGACAATGAGCAGTTCTTC	CASSKGLDNEQFF
NA	NA	TRBV27	TRBJ2-6	TGTGCCAGCAGTTTAGTAGGAGTTCGGGTCCTACCTGGGGCCAACGTCCTGACTTTC	CASSLVGVRVLPGANVLTF
once	NA	TRBV2	TRBJ1-5	TGTGCCAGCGTCCGACAGAGCAATCAGCCCCAGCATTTT	CASVRQSNQPQHF
NA	NA	TRBV18	TRBJ1-1	TGTGCCAGCTCACCATCGGTGGAGGGTTTGTTGGCTTTCTTT	CASSPSVEGLLAFF
NA	NA	TRBV2	TRBJ2-3	TGTGCCAGCGGCAATATCGGCACAGATACGCAGTATTTT	CASGNIGTDTQYF
NA	TRBD1	TRBV15	TRBJ1-5	TGTGCCACCAGCAGGGGACAGTCCAATCAGCCCCAGCATTTT	CATSRGQSNQPQHF
NA	NA	TRBV28	TRBJ1-2	TGTGCCAGCACACCCCCAGCGGTTCACTATGGCTACACCTTC	CASTPPAVHYGYTF
once	NA	TRBV6-5	TRBJ1-3	TGTGCCACAGGGCGCTCTGGAAACACCATATATTTT	CATGRSGNTIYF
few	NA	TRBV15	TRBJ1-1	TGTGCCACCAGCAGAGGGTTCATCCAGCGCACTGAAGCTTTCTTT	CATSRGFIQRTEAFF
NA	TRBD1	TRBV11-2	TRBJ1-2	TGTGCCAGCAGCCCTGGACAGGGCGACTATGGCTACACCTTC	CASSPGQGDYGYTF
NA	NA	TRBV19	TRBJ1-5	TGTGCCAGTAGTATTTTGACGGGGGATAGCAATCAGCCCCAGCATTTT	CASSILTGDSNQPQHF
NA	TRBD1	TRBV7-3	TRBJ2-1	TGTGCCAGCAGCTCCTCCGGGACAGGGAAGAACAATGAGCAGTTCTTC	CASSSSGTGKNNEQFF
few	NA	TRBV6-6	TRBJ2-5	TGTGCCAGCAGTTCCAGGTACCAAGAGACCCAGTACTTC	CASSSRYQETQYF
NA	NA	TRBV30	TRBJ1-5	TGTGCCTGGAGCAAGGCGGGGCAGTCAATGAGTCAGCCCCAGCATTTT	CAWSKAGQSMSQPQHF
NA	NA	TRBV5-1	TRBJ1-1	TGCGCCAGCAGCTACTCGCGGAGGAACACTGAAGCTTTCTTT	CASSYSRRNTEAFF
once	NA	TRBV18	TRBJ1-2	TGTGCCAGCTCACCTCAGGGTTTCCCCAATGGCTACACCTTC	CASSPQGFPNGYTF
few	NA	TRBV11-1	TRBJ1-1	TGTGCCAGCAGCTTAGTCGCAGACCCGCGAGGTTCGGCTTTCTTT	CASSLVADPRGSAFF
NA	NA	TRBV30	TRBJ2-7	TGTGCCTGGAGTATGGGGCGTTACGGCGCGGGGTTCCACGAGCAGTACTTC	CAWSMGRYGAGFHEQYF
NA	NA	TRBV5-1	TRBJ1-3	TGCGCCAGCAGCCCCCACCATCGTGGACAGAGGTCTGGAAACACCATATATTTT	CASSPHHRGQRSGNTIYF
NA	TRBD1	TRBV6-1	TRBJ2-5	TGTGCCAGCAGTGCCCTGAGGGGGACAGTGGGTCAAGAGACCCAGTACTTC	CASSALRGTVGQETQYF
NA	NA	TRBV27	TRBJ1-6	TGTGCCAGCAGTACGAAACAGGGCTGGACGAATTCACCCCTCCACTTT	CASSTKQGWTNSPLHF
NA	NA	TRBV7-6	TRBJ2-1	TGTGCCAGCAGCTCCCAAGGCGCGACTTACCAGTTCTTC	CASSSQGATYQFF
NA	NA	TRBV29-1	TRBJ2-2	TGCAGCGCCCAACCCCAGGGTGGGGTCGGGGAGCTGTTTTTT	CSAQPQGGVGELFF
NA	NA	TRBV7-9	TRBJ2-3	TGTGCCAGCAGTCCCACCAGGGTAATTCATACGCAGTATTTT	CASSPTRVIHTQYF
NA	NA	TRBV6-2/TRBV6-3	TRBJ1-2	TGTGCCAGCAGTTACGTCGAGAGCTATGGCTACACCTTC	CASSYVESYGYTF
once	TRBD1	TRBV30	TRBJ1-6	TGTGCCTGGAAGGCCGGACAGGGCCTCTATAATTCACCCCTCCACTTT	CAWKAGQGLYNSPLHF
NA	TRBD1	TRBV18	TRBJ1-2	TGTGCCAGCTCTCCAAAGTCGGGACAGAATCGAAACTATGGCTACACCTTC	CASSPKSGQNRNYGYTF
NA	NA	TRBV6-1	TRBJ1-2	TGTGCCAGCAGTGAGGCAGGGTATTATGGCTACACCTTC	CASSEAGYYGYTF
NA	NA	TRBV7-8	TRBJ2-1	TGTGCCAGCAGCTTAGGAGCGGATGAGCAGTTCTTC	CASSLGADEQFF
NA	TRBD2	TRBV29-1	TRBJ2-1	TGCAGCGCCGAGGGAGGGGCCAGCTCCTACAATGAGCAGTTCTTC	CSAEGGASSYNEQFF
NA	NA	TRBV5-4	TRBJ2-5	TGTGCCAGCAGCCGAGATCAGGGGTACCAAGAGACCCAGTACTTC	CASSRDQGYQETQYF
NA	NA	TRBV4-1	TRBJ2-7	TGCGCCAGCAGCCAAGGTCAGGGAGGAGACGAGCAGTACTTC	CASSQGQGGDEQYF
NA	TRBD2	TRBV4-1	TRBJ2-3	TGCGCCAGCAGCCAAGCTGGGACTAGCGGGGGGGCGGATACGCAGTATTTT	CASSQAGTSGGADTQYF
NA	NA	TRBV5-1	TRBJ1-1	TGCGCCAGCAGCTTGGGGTGGACAAGTTTGAACACTGAAGCTTTCTTT	CASSLGWTSLNTEAFF
NA	TRBD1	TRBV29-1	TRBJ1-2	TGCAGCGTTGCTTCCCCTAGGGACAGGGGACGTGATAGCTACACCTTC	CSVASPRDRGRDSYTF